This TCR beta chain was identified in a study of T cell responses to AZD1222 COVID-19 vaccine. Study-wide context: Second doses were pooled across both intervals (about 4 or about 12 weeks). Findings and limits, study-wide: An increase in Spike-specific TCR breadth and depth was observed after two AZD1222 doses. Clonal diversity was possibly underestimated, and the donors were mostly white British, with more females.

Some clones are missing from TCRdb's copy, which holds only in-frame ones; the method was immunoSEQ multiplex PCR. Seen here are nearly 100,000 clones, about 88% observed once, and the top ten hold less than 3.5%. The table lists this clone with a few counts. Its specificity is not known. V was pared by 1 base and J by 5 bases, with 15 bases between. The length of the CDR3 is 16 residues. From germline, CDR1 is SGHRS and CDR2 YFSETQ. Sequenced here: peripheral blood, sampled on day 0 of AZD1222 vaccination. The sequence was obtained from an adult in good health. The V and J genes are TRBV5-1 and TRBJ1-4, with TRBD1 as a possible D gene (5 bases). CDR3: CASSLRTQGQNEKLFF. The DNA for the CDR3 is TGCGCCAGCAGCTTGCGTACCCAGGGCCAGAATGAAAAACTGTTTTTT. Full variable domain (rest looked up from reference TRBV5-1 and TRBJ1-4): KAGVTQTPRYLIKTRGQQVTLSCSPISGHRSVSWYQQTPGQGLQFLFEYFSETQRNKGNFPGRFSGRQFSNSRSEMNVSTLELGDSALYLCASSLRTQGQNEKLFFGSGTQLSVL.